This T cell receptor (beta chain) was retrieved from a study of T cells in Graves' hyperthyroidism and ophthalmopathy. Using RNA transcripts as the source, TCR beta CDR3 regions were amplified. The study used the HTBI primer set for a first-round RT-PCR of the TCR CDR3. In TCRdb, the multiplex PCR reads were re-called with MiXCR into one record per CDR3 protein. The data show under 250,000 distinct CDR3 sequences, with roughly 17% seen just once and around 48% held by the top ten. Subjects aged 18 to 65 presented with newly diagnosed hyperthyroidism of less than 2 months' duration. The diagnostic basis comprised clinical symptoms, serum thyroxine and TRAb, thyroid ultrasound and orbital computed tomography. This clonotype has ten or more counts. The germline V gene encodes CDR1 ENHRY and CDR2 SYGVKD. The trim removed 6 bases at V and 0 bases at J, leaving 8 bases unmatched. This CDR3 comprises 16 residues.

The rearrangement links TRBV10-3 to TRBJ2-3, with 8 positions matching TRBD2. The TCR sequence derives from a woman in her 50s with Graves' hyperthyroidism. Sequencing was carried out using blood. The CDR3 region is CAIRQRLATSTDTQYF. CDR3 sequence (DNA): TGTGCCATCAGACAACGACTAGCGACAAGCACAGATACGCAGTATTTT.